A single sample is the source of the 13 T cell receptor beta chains below, sequenced in a study of shared clonotypes between healthy human individuals. The method was immunoSEQ multiplex PCR; TCRdb's version includes in-frame clones alone and lacks a portion of them. The sample lists approximately 1.4 million clones, around 98% occurring once. Sequencing input: naive CD4+ T cells sorted from blood. Subset meaning: CD45RA+ positively selected. The receptors were gathered from a man aged 25-40 years in good health.

This chain uses TRBV28 with TRBJ2-2; possible D gene TRBD2, 6 bases. This CDR3 region has 15 residues. Trimming shortened V by 8 bases and J by 6 bases, and 19 bases separated the two germline ends. Per the germline V gene, CDR1 is MDHEN and CDR2 is SYDVKM. The CDR3 DNA follows: TGTGCCAGCCAAATGGGGGGACCGGGGTCCGGGGAGCTGTTTTTT. Its translation: CASQMGGPGSGELFF.

The chain links TRBV25-1 to TRBJ1-3, with D unresolved. This CDR3 spans 11 amino acids. In germline, CDR1 is MGHDK, CDR2 SYGVNS. V dropped 9 bases and J dropped 3 bases, with 6 bases sitting between them. The CDR3 bases are TGTGCCAGTGGGGTTGGAAACACCATATATTTT. Residues: CASGVGNTIYF.

CDR3 in amino acids: CASSGAPMNTEAFF. CDR3 bases: TGTGCCAGCAGTGGGGCACCTATGAACACTGAAGCTTTCTTT. V and J are TRBV9 and TRBJ1-1; TRBD1 is a possible D gene (5 bases). The CDR3 loop spans 14 amino acids. Germline V gene lookup returns CDR1 SGDLS and CDR2 YYNGEE. V dropped 5 bases and J dropped 0 bases, with 11 bases sitting between them. The full variable domain, in which reference TRBV9 and TRBJ1-1 provide the parts outside the CDR3, is DSGVTQTPKHLITATGQRVTLRCSPRSGDLSVYWYQQSLDQGLQFLIQYYNGEERAKGNILERFSAQQFPDLHSELNLSSLELGDSALYFCASSGAPMNTEAFFGQGTRLTVV.

This clone was counted a single time. V usage is TRBV7-7 and J usage is TRBJ2-5, with a possible D match to TRBD2 (6 bases). The V end was cut by 4 bases, the J end by 3 bases, with 9 bases between. Germline loops: CDR1 SSHAT, CDR2 FNYEAQ (reference sequence). The CDR3 runs to 13 residues. The CDR3 bases are TGTGCCAGCAGCTCCAGACTAGAAGAGACCCAGTACTTC. It encodes CASSSRLEETQYF. The complete variable domain, with remaining parts taken from reference TRBV7-7 and TRBJ2-5, reads GAGVSQSPRYKVTKRGQDVTLRCDPISSHATLYWYQQALGQGPEFLTYFNYEAQPDKSGLPSDRFSAERPEGSISTLTIQRTEQRDSAMYRCASSSRLEETQYFGPGTRLLVL.

This chain uses TRBV5-6 with TRBJ2-1; a weak D match, TRBD1 (6 bases). The CDR3 sequence is 12 residues long. Germline CDR1 SGHDT, CDR2 YYEEEE. V lost 4 bases and J lost 10, with 12 bases in between. Here the CDR3 DNA reads TGTGCCAGCAGCCCACAGGGTATCGAGCAGTTCTTC. Its protein product is CASSPQGIEQFF.

This chain connects TRBV7-2 to TRBJ2-7; the match to TRBD2 covers 11 bases. Germline CDR1 and CDR2: SGHTA and FQGNSA. The CDR3 is 15 amino acids. The V and J ends lost 5 bases and 2 bases, in that order; junction bases with no gene match: 5. The CDR3 here is CASSPPSGRTYEQYF. The DNA of the CDR3 is TGTGCCAGCAGCCCCCCTAGCGGGAGGACCTACGAGCAGTACTTC.

The chain recombines TRBV6-6 with TRBJ2-7; 7 positions agree with TRBD2. The germline V gene has CDR1 MNHNY and CDR2 SVGAGI (reference sequence). The CDR3 consists of 13 residues. Losses at the gene ends were 6 bases for V and 0 bases for J; bases not matched to a gene: 2. CDR3 bases: TGTGCCAGCAGGCCTAGCGGCTCCTACGAGCAGTACTTC. This translates into CASRPSGSYEQYF.

This sequence joins TRBV6-5 and TRBJ2-1, with D perhaps matching TRBD2 (6 bases). The CDR3 has 12 residues. Between the trimmed V and J ends, which lost 8 bases and 4 bases, there was a span of 9 bases. Per the germline V gene, CDR1 is MNHEY and CDR2 is SVGAGI. The CDR3 nucleotides read TGTGCCAGCGGGACTCTTTACAATGAGCAGTTCTTC. This sequence encodes CASGTLYNEQFF.

In this sample, this clone turned up once. The chain carries TRBV10-1 and TRBJ2-5; perhaps D is TRBD1 or TRBD2 (6 bases each). This CDR3 comprises 14 residues. V was trimmed by 0 bases and J by 5 bases, leaving 10 bases between them. Germline values: CDR1 WNHNN, CDR2 SYGVQD (reference sequence). CDR3 sequence reads: CASSESRGGETQYF. The DNA for the CDR3 is TGCGCCAGCAGTGAGTCGAGAGGGGGGGAGACCCAGTACTTC.

A word on this clone: Other DNA sequences in the sample encode the same CDR3. The chain couples TRBV18 to TRBJ1-1; D gene ambiguous. The CDR3 is 13 residues long. Per germline, CDR1 KGHSH and CDR2 LQKENI. Between the trimmed V and J ends, which lost 3 bases and 1 base, there was a span of 6 bases. Here the CDR3 DNA reads TGTGCCAGCTCACCGGCCCCGAACACTGAAGCTTTCTTT. Translation: CASSPAPNTEAFF.

The V and J genes are TRBV5-5 and TRBJ1-1, with no clear D. The CDR3 covers 17 residues. Per germline, CDR1 SGHKS and CDR2 YYEKEE (reference sequence). The V and J ends lost 4 bases and 0 bases respectively, with 19 bases between them. The CDR3: CASSLPVGVPLNTEAFF. CDR3 in DNA: TGTGCCAGCAGCCTACCCGTCGGGGTTCCGCTGAACACTGAAGCTTTCTTT.

Worth noting for this clone: Other DNA sequences within the sample encode an identical CDR3. This chain links TRBV5-1 with TRBJ2-2; a possible D gene is TRBD2 (5 bases). V lost 0 bases to trimming and J lost 4 bases, with 10 bases between them. Per the germline V gene, CDR1 is SGHRS and CDR2 is YFSETQ. The CDR3 is 15 residues long. The CDR3 coding sequence is TGCGCCAGCAGCTTGGGAGGGCTTGCCACCGGGGAGCTGTTTTTT. Protein sequence: CASSLGGLATGELFF. The whole variable domain, remainder taken from reference TRBV5-1 and TRBJ2-2, is KAGVTQTPRYLIKTRGQQVTLSCSPISGHRSVSWYQQTPGQGLQFLFEYFSETQRNKGNFPGRFSGRQFSNSRSEMNVSTLELGDSALYLCASSLGGLATGELFFGEGSRLTVL.

This clone was detected only once. V is TRBV5-4 and J is TRBJ1-2; TRBD1 matches 11 bases. The CDR3 runs 16 residues. With V trimmed by 2 bases and J by 4 bases, 7 bases remained unmatched. Germline loops: CDR1 SGHNT, CDR2 YYREEE (reference sequence). The CDR3 protein is CASSFLPGQGGYGYTF. The CDR3 coding sequence is TGTGCCAGCAGCTTCCTTCCGGGACAGGGGGGCTATGGCTACACCTTC.